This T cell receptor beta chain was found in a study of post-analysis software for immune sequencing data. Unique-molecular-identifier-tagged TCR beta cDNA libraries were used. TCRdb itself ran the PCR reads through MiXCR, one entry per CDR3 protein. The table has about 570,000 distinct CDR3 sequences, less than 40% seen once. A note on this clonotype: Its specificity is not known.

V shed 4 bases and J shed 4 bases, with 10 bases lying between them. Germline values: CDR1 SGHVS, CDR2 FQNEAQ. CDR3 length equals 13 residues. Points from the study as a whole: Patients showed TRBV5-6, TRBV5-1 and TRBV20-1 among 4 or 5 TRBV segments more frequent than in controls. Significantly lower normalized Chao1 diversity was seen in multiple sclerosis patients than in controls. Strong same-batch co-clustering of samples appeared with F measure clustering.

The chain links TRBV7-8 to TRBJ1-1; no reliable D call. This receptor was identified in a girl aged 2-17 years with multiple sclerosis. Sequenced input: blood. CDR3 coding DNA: TGTGCCAGCAGCTCACAGCCTACCACTGAAGCTTTCTTT. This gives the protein CASSSQPTTEAFF.